Listed below are T cell receptor beta chains from one sample, sequenced in a study of CD8+CD57+ T cells in acquired aplastic anemia. TCRdb re-analysed the reads in MiXCR, keeping a single row per CDR3 protein. Found here are approximately 190,000 distinct CDR3 sequences, nearly 50% of them singletons; the top ten hold about 8.8%. Sequencing was done on a sample of sorted CD4+, CD8+, or CD8+CD57+ T cells (not recorded which) from PBMCs. The receptors were sampled from a human donor with aplastic anemia. Each CDR3 is given with its conserved first and last residue. D genes are given only for firm matches. Rows give clone size only sometimes, using once, few, many, or a class for an expanded clone.

V: TRBV2; J: TRBJ2-7; size: once; D: -; CDR3: CASSGTGYEQYF; DNA: TGTGCCAGCAGTGGAACAGGTTACGAGCAGTACTTC
V: TRBV2; J: TRBJ1-2; size: -; D: -; CDR3: CASSEVAANYGYTF; DNA: TGTGCCAGCAGTGAAGTGGCAGCTAACTATGGCTACACCTTC
V: TRBV29-1; J: TRBJ1-1; size: few; D: -; CDR3: CSALGRHTEAFF; DNA: TGCAGCGCCTTGGGGAGGCACACTGAAGCTTTCTTT
V: TRBV10-3; J: TRBJ2-3; size: -; D: TRBD1; CDR3: CAIREGQGGTDTQYF; DNA: TGTGCCATCAGGGAGGGACAGGGGGGCACAGATACGCAGTATTTT
V: TRBV24-1; J: TRBJ2-3; size: -; D: TRBD2; CDR3: CATSDRKAGGHTDTQYF; DNA: TGTGCCACCAGTGATCGTAAGGCGGGGGGCCACACAGATACGCAGTATTTT
V: TRBV24-1; J: TRBJ2-1; size: -; D: TRBD2; CDR3: CASGLAGGLFNEQFF; DNA: TGTGCTAGCGGACTAGCGGGGGGACTTTTCAATGAGCAGTTCTTC
V: TRBV6-1; J: TRBJ1-2; size: many; D: TRBD1; CDR3: CASSDGTGGGGYTF; DNA: TGTGCCAGCAGTGATGGGACAGGGGGCGGTGGCTACACCTTC
V: TRBV29-1; J: TRBJ2-1; size: many; D: -; CDR3: CSVDGASKWRDF; DNA: TGCAGCGTTGATGGGGCATCTAAGTGGAGAGACTTC
V: TRBV6-5; J: TRBJ1-3; size: few; D: -; CDR3: CASSYGPPGNTIYF; DNA: TGTGCCAGCAGTTACGGTCCACCTGGAAACACCATATATTTT
V: TRBV19; J: TRBJ2-3; size: few; D: TRBD2; CDR3: CASRQTGGPDTQYF; DNA: TGTGCCAGTAGACAGACGGGGGGGCCAGATACGCAGTATTTT
V: TRBV7-9; J: TRBJ1-2; size: -; D: TRBD1; CDR3: CASRGDRVNNGYTF; DNA: TGTGCCAGCAGGGGAGACAGGGTAAATAATGGCTACACCTTC
V: TRBV15; J: TRBJ2-1; size: few; D: -; CDR3: CATSRDRRLANEQFF; DNA: TGTGCCACCAGCAGAGATAGGAGGCTAGCCAATGAGCAGTTCTTC
V: TRBV2; J: TRBJ1-6; size: medium-sized; D: -; CDR3: CASRPREESPLHF; DNA: TGTGCCAGCAGGCCCAGGGAGGAATCACCCCTCCACTTT
V: TRBV20-1; J: TRBJ2-2; size: many; D: -; CDR3: CSASGSQVRPGELFF; DNA: TGCAGTGCCTCCGGGAGTCAAGTTCGCCCCGGGGAGCTGTTTTTT
V: TRBV7-3; J: TRBJ2-7; size: few; D: -; CDR3: CASSLTGGEQYF; DNA: TGTGCCAGCAGCTTAACCGGGGGCGAGCAGTACTTC
V: TRBV11-2; J: TRBJ1-2; size: once; D: -; CDR3: CASSLEASTYGYTF; DNA: TGTGCCAGCAGCTTAGAGGCCAGCACCTATGGCTACACCTTC
V: TRBV6-1; J: TRBJ2-1; size: -; D: -; CDR3: CASSQQGRGSYNEQFF; DNA: TGTGCCAGCAGTCAACAGGGAAGGGGATCCTACAATGAGCAGTTCTTC
V: TRBV7-2; J: TRBJ2-1; size: many; D: TRBD2; CDR3: CASSFAGTSGMYNEQFF; DNA: TGTGCCAGCAGCTTCGCTGGGACTAGCGGGATGTACAATGAGCAGTTCTTC
V: TRBV29-1; J: TRBJ2-7; size: -; D: TRBD2; CDR3: CSVAGTSGSGYEQYF; DNA: TGCAGCGTGGCCGGGACTAGCGGGAGTGGCTACGAGCAGTACTTC
V: TRBV20-1; J: TRBJ1-1; size: many; D: TRBD1; CDR3: CSAWGQNEAFF; DNA: TGCAGTGCTTGGGGACAGAATGAAGCTTTCTTT
V: TRBV10-3; J: TRBJ1-2; size: -; D: -; CDR3: CAISDYANGYTF; DNA: TGTGCCATCAGTGACTATGCTAATGGCTACACCTTC
V: TRBV24-1; J: TRBJ2-1; size: -; D: -; CDR3: CATSDRFGGWGNEQFF; DNA: TGTGCCACCAGTGATCGTTTCGGGGGATGGGGCAATGAGCAGTTCTTC
V: TRBV19; J: TRBJ1-2; size: once; D: TRBD1; CDR3: CASSRTGDGYGYTF; DNA: TGTGCCAGTAGTAGGACAGGGGATGGCTATGGCTACACCTTC
V: TRBV19; J: TRBJ2-7; size: -; D: TRBD1; CDR3: CASGDRAGEQYF; DNA: TGTGCCAGTGGGGACAGGGCAGGCGAGCAGTACTTC
V: TRBV24-1; J: TRBJ2-3; size: -; D: -; CDR3: CATSDLQADTDTQYF; DNA: TGTGCCACCAGTGATTTGCAAGCGGACACAGATACGCAGTATTTT
V: TRBV29-1; J: TRBJ2-7; size: -; D: -; CDR3: CSNYLAGSYEQYF; DNA: TGCAGCAACTACCTGGCGGGCTCCTACGAGCAGTACTTC
V: TRBV7-8; J: TRBJ1-1; size: -; D: -; CDR3: CASSLGVAMNTEAFF; DNA: TGTGCCAGCAGCTTAGGGGTAGCGATGAACACTGAAGCTTTCTTT
V: TRBV20-1; J: TRBJ1-5; size: -; D: -; CDR3: CSAARQEGNQPQHF; DNA: TGCAGTGCAGCAAGACAGGAAGGCAATCAGCCCCAGCATTTT
V: TRBV5-5; J: TRBJ2-7; size: -; D: -; CDR3: CASSYGGAYEQYF; DNA: TGTGCCAGCAGCTACGGTGGGGCCTACGAGCAGTACTTC
V: TRBV24-1; J: TRBJ1-5; size: many; D: TRBD1; CDR3: CATSDGDRGLYSNQPQHF; DNA: TGTGCCACCAGTGACGGGGACAGGGGTCTTTATAGCAATCAGCCCCAGCATTTT
V: TRBV5-1; J: TRBJ2-7; size: many; D: -; CDR3: CASSLATGNLLSYEQYF; DNA: TGCGCCAGCAGCTTGGCCACAGGGAACCTACTTTCCTACGAGCAGTACTTC
V: TRBV10-2; J: TRBJ2-1; size: -; D: TRBD1; CDR3: CASSGTAYNEQFF; DNA: TGCGCCAGCAGCGGGACAGCCTACAATGAGCAGTTCTTC
V: TRBV2; J: TRBJ2-6; size: many; D: TRBD2; CDR3: CASNGRGTGANVLTF; DNA: TGTGCCAGCAACGGGAGGGGAACTGGGGCCAACGTCCTGACTTTC
V: TRBV10-1; J: TRBJ2-2; size: -; D: TRBD2; CDR3: CASSESASGAYTGELFF; DNA: TGCGCCAGCAGTGAGTCGGCAAGCGGGGCCTACACCGGGGAGCTGTTTTTT
V: TRBV29-1; J: TRBJ1-1; size: many; D: TRBD1; CDR3: CSVHRGPGNTEAFF; DNA: TGCAGCGTGCACAGGGGGCCGGGGAACACTGAAGCTTTCTTT
V: TRBV2; J: TRBJ2-7; size: -; D: -; CDR3: CASSEQGLQQYF; DNA: TGTGCCAGCAGTGAACAGGGTTTACAGCAGTACTTC
V: TRBV20-1; J: TRBJ2-3; size: -; D: -; CDR3: CSASRKMAASTDTQYF; DNA: TGCAGTGCCAGCAGAAAAATGGCGGCTAGCACAGATACGCAGTATTTT
V: TRBV7-2; J: TRBJ2-7; size: -; D: -; CDR3: CASSLEIGQYF; DNA: TGTGCCAGCAGCTTAGAGATAGGGCAGTACTTC
V: TRBV20-1; J: TRBJ2-5; size: -; D: TRBD2; CDR3: CSAGTTSGSLEGAQYF; DNA: TGCAGTGCTGGAACGACTAGCGGGAGTCTCGAAGGGGCCCAGTACTTC
V: TRBV28; J: TRBJ1-2; size: -; D: -; CDR3: CASNTGFFGNYGYTF; DNA: TGTGCCAGCAACACAGGGTTTTTCGGCAACTATGGCTACACCTTC
V: TRBV19; J: TRBJ1-1; size: -; D: TRBD1; CDR3: CASGDRNTEAFF; DNA: TGTGCCAGTGGGGACAGGAACACTGAAGCTTTCTTT
V: TRBV7-3; J: TRBJ2-3; size: -; D: TRBD2; CDR3: CASSLKPLTSGGVDTQYF; DNA: TGTGCCAGCAGCTTAAAGCCGCTCACTAGCGGGGGGGTAGACACGCAGTATTTT
V: TRBV24-1; J: TRBJ2-5; size: -; D: -; CDR3: CATSQTYQETQYF; DNA: TGTGCCACCAGTCAGACCTACCAAGAGACCCAGTACTTC
V: TRBV24-1; J: TRBJ2-3; size: many; D: -; CDR3: CATSDLSGDGDTQYF; DNA: TGTGCCACCAGTGATTTATCCGGGGATGGGGATACGCAGTATTTT
V: TRBV29-1; J: TRBJ2-3; size: -; D: -; CDR3: CSSFGGSGDTDTQYF; DNA: TGCAGCTCCTTTGGGGGTAGCGGAGACACAGATACGCAGTATTTT
V: TRBV5-1; J: TRBJ2-5; size: few; D: -; CDR3: CASSLGSETQYF; DNA: TGCGCCAGCAGCTTGGGCAGTGAGACCCAGTACTTC
V: TRBV11-1; J: TRBJ2-2; size: -; D: TRBD2; CDR3: CASSRGLAGGPLTGELFF; DNA: TGTGCCAGCAGCCGCGGGCTAGCGGGGGGGCCATTGACCGGGGAGCTGTTTTTT
V: TRBV10-3; J: TRBJ1-1; size: once; D: -; CDR3: CAIRDKENTEAFF; DNA: TGTGCCATAAGGGACAAGGAGAACACTGAAGCTTTCTTT
V: TRBV20-1; J: TRBJ2-2; size: few; D: -; CDR3: CSAPGELFF; DNA: TGCAGTGCCCCTGGGGAGCTGTTTTTT
V: TRBV30; J: TRBJ1-1; size: -; D: -; CDR3: CAWSKPGEGNTEAFF; DNA: TGTGCCTGGAGTAAACCGGGGGAGGGGAACACTGAAGCTTTCTTT